The entry that follows covers one T cell receptor (beta chain) sequence. The V and J ends lost 5 bases and 6 bases respectively, with 20 bases between them. Germline CDR1 SGHRS, CDR2 YFSETQ. This CDR3 is built from 16 residues. This record belongs to a study of T-cell reconstitution after alpha-beta-depleted transplantation in children. Unique molecular identifiers were built into the TCRbeta library. TCRdb re-derived calls from the PCR reads in MiXCR, one entry per CDR3 protein. The sample holds some 530,000 distinct CDR3 sequences, around 12% seen once. The sequence was obtained from a human donor who donated a stem cell graft to a child with combined immunodeficiency. Sequenced here: PBMCs from the stem cell graft donor, sampled from the stem cell graft. The rearrangement uses TRBV5-1 and TRBJ2-2; D is possibly TRBD1 (6 bases). The CDR3 is CASRKDPGESAGELFF. In DNA form, the CDR3 reads TGCGCCAGCAGGAAGGACCCAGGGGAAAGCGCCGGGGAGCTGTTTTTT.